These 3 T cell receptor beta chains originate from one sample sequenced in a study of graft-versus-host responses after intestinal transplantation. The data were produced by immunoSEQ multiplex PCR, yet TCRdb's version contains in-frame clones alone and is incomplete. The sample carries tens of thousands of clones, over 80% recorded once. These TCRs' antigens remain unknown. The material was unstimulated CD8+ T cells sorted from spleen or lymph node cells, obtained before intestinal transplant. Receptors were obtained from a human donor who received an intestinal transplant.

The chain has TRBV4-1 and TRBJ2-5, with 7 bases that match TRBD2. The trim removed 0 bases at V and 0 bases at J, leaving 7 bases unmatched. Looked up from germline, CDR1 is MGHRA and CDR2 is YSYEKL. The CDR3 has 17 amino acids. CDR3 loop: CASSQDLTSANQETQYF. Written as DNA, the CDR3 is TGCGCCAGCAGCCAAGATCTCACTAGCGCTAACCAAGAGACCCAGTACTTC.

The V gene is TRBV27, the J gene TRBJ2-2; D perhaps matches TRBD2 (6 bases). The CDR3 sequence is 15 residues long. Trimming cost V 7 bases and J 2 bases, with 14 bases left between them. Germline values: CDR1 MNHEY, CDR2 SMNVEV (reference sequence). CDR3 in DNA: TGTGCCAGCAATTTCGTGGGACTCAACACCGGGGAGCTGTTTTTT. Translated, it gives CASNFVGLNTGELFF.

This chain joins TRBV7-6 and TRBJ2-3, with D possibly being TRBD2 (5 bases). Germline V gene sequence: CDR1 SGHVS, CDR2 FNYEAQ. The CDR3 totals 18 residues. V was cut by 1 base and J by 1 base, with 18 bases left in between. CDR3 nucleotides: TGTGCCAGCAGCTTAGGTCTAGCCTTTCAAAGAGGCACAGATACGCAGTATTTT. This sequence encodes CASSLGLAFQRGTDTQYF.